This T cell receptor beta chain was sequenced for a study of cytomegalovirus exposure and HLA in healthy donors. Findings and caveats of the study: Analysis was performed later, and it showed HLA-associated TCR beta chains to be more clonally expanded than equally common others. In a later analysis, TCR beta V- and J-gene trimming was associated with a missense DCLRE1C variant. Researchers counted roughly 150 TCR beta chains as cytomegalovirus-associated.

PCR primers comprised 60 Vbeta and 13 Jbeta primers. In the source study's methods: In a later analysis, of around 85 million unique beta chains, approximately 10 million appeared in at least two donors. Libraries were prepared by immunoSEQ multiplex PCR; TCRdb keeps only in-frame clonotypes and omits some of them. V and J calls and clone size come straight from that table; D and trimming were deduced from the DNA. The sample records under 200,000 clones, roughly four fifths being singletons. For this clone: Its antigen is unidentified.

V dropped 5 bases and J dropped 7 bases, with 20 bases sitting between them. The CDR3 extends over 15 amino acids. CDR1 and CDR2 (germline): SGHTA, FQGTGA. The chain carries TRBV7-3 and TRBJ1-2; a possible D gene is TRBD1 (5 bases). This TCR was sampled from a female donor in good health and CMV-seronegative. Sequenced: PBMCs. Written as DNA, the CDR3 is TGTGCCAGCAGCCCTGACACCACAGGACGCGGTGGCTACACCTTC. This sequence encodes CASSPDTTGRGGYTF.